This T cell receptor (beta chain) was retrieved from a study of blood T cells in healthy people across ages. With respect to this clonotype: Its antigen is unknown.

Germline CDR1 DFQATT, CDR2 SNEGSKA (reference sequence). The CDR3 loop spans 14 amino acids. Using a J-beta primer mix together with a sample-barcoded 5' primer, a second PCR was run for about 6 to 12 cycles. TCRdb re-called the 5' RACE reads through MiXCR, storing one row per CDR3 protein. The table has 700,000 or so distinct CDR3 sequences, 22% seen once. Study findings and constraints: TCR beta diversity, measured per million T cells, fell in a roughly linear way with age.

Sequenced: blood. This receptor was taken from a man aged 70 or older in good health. The V gene is TRBV20-1, the J gene TRBJ2-1; TRBD2 matches at 8 bases. The tail of the sequence fits TRBJ2-5 better, so the J call may be wrong. CDR3 region: CSASLIGRAETQYF. The CDR3 DNA follows: TGCAGTGCTAGTCTGATCGGGAGGGCGGAGACCCAGTACTTC.